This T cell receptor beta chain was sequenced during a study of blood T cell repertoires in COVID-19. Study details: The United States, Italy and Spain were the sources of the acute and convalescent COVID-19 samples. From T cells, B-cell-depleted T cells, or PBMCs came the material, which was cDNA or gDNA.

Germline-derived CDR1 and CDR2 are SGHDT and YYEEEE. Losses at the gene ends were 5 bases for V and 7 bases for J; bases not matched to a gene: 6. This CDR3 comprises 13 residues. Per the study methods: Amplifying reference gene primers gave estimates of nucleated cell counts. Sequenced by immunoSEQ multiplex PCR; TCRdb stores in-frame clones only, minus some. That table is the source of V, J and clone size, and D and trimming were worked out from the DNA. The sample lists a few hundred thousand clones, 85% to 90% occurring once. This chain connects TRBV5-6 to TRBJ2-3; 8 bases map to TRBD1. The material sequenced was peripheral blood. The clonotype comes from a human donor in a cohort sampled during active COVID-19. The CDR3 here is CASSKDRANTQYF. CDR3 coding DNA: TGTGCCAGCAGTAAGGACAGGGCGAATACGCAGTATTTT. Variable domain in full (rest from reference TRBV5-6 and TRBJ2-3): DAGVTQSPTHLIKTRGQQVTLRCSPKSGHDTVSWYQQALGQGPQFIFQYYEEEERQRGNFPDRFSGHQFPNYSSELNVNALLLGDSALYLCASSKDRANTQYFGPGTRLTVL.